This T cell receptor (beta chain) originates from a study of T-cell reconstitution after alpha-beta-depleted transplantation in children. The CDR3 has 12 residues. The V and J ends lost 4 bases and 2 bases respectively, with 4 bases between them. Germline CDR1 reads KGHDR; CDR2 reads SFDVKD. This clonotype was seen a handful of times. Researchers prepared the TCRbeta library using unique molecular identifiers, the study reports. TCRdb reprocessed the PCR reads with MiXCR, giving one entry per CDR3 protein. The sample lists 500,000 or so distinct CDR3 sequences; about 31% were seen once. The input for sequencing was PBMCs from the stem cell graft donor, taken from the stem cell graft. This TCR came from a human donor who donated a stem cell graft to a child with aplastic anemia. The chain links TRBV24-1 to TRBJ1-1; D uncertain. The CDR3 DNA follows: TGTGCCACCAGTGACTCTAACACTGAAGCTTTCTTT. Translated, it gives CATSDSNTEAFF.